This TCR beta chain was obtained from a study of cytomegalovirus exposure and HLA in healthy donors. Study overall: A prior study identified 117 million unique TCR beta sequences from about 179 million T cells.

General study findings and limits: In a later analysis, TCR beta V- and J-gene trimming showed a link to a missense DCLRE1C variant.

The study ran its PCR with 60 Vbeta and 13 Jbeta primers. TCRdb keeps only in-frame clones here, not all; method: immunoSEQ multiplex PCR. Of 90,000 to 110,000 clones in the sample, around 73% were seen once. The CDR3 has 15 residues. Trimming stripped 4 bases from V and 8 bases from J, with 20 bases between. Germline V gene lookup returns CDR1 LNHDA and CDR2 SQIVND (reference sequence). Likely unrecorded immune exposures existed in these nominally healthy donors. As to this clone: Its antigen is not identified.

The sequenced sample consisted of PBMCs. The chain recombines TRBV19 with TRBJ1-1; maybe TRBD1 (6 bases). This receptor was taken from a man between 35 and 55 years old in good health and CMV-seronegative. Written as DNA, the CDR3 is TGTGCCAGTAGTACTCAAGACAGGTGGGGGACAGAAGCTTTCTTT. It encodes CASSTQDRWGTEAFF. Based on the CDR3 plus reference TRBV19 and TRBJ1-1, the full variable domain is DGGITQSPKYLFRKEGQNVTLSCEQNLNHDAMYWYRQDPGQGLRLIYYSQIVNDFQKGDIAEGYSVSREKKESFPLTVTSAQKNPTAFYLCASSTQDRWGTEAFFGQGTRLTVV.